Listed here are 2 T cell receptor beta chains from one sample, sequenced in a study of T cell responses to AZD1222 COVID-19 vaccine. This table comes from immunoSEQ multiplex PCR, and its TCRdb copy is limited to in-frame clones, with some not included. The top ten clones hold under 2.5% of a sample with under 130,000 clones, approximately 90% of them seen once. This sample comprised peripheral blood, obtained 28 days after the second AZD1222 dose. These receptors came from an adult who received the AZD1222 COVID-19 vaccine.

The CDR3 coding sequence is TGTGCCAGCAGCCAAGTATGGACAGGGGGCGGCCAAGAGACCCAGTACTTC. Protein: CASSQVWTGGGQETQYF. The rearrangement joins TRBV3-1 (or the pseudogene TRBV3-2) to TRBJ2-5; 11 bases map to TRBD1. Trimming removed 1 base from V and 1 base from J; junction bases left unmatched: 5. Germline V gene data show CDR1 as LGHDT and CDR2 as YNNKEL (reference sequence). The CDR3 has 17 residues.

The chain recombines TRBV27 with TRBJ1-4; D might be TRBD1 (5 bases). Germline-derived CDR1 and CDR2 are MNHEY and SMNVEV (reference sequence). The V and J ends lost 0 bases and 7 bases respectively, with 18 bases between them. The CDR3 sequence is 17 residues long. As DNA, the CDR3 is TGTGCCAGCAGTTTATCGAAGGTTCAGGGTCCGGGTGAAAAACTGTTTTTT. It yields the protein CASSLSKVQGPGEKLFF. Drawing the rest from reference TRBV27 and TRBJ1-4, the complete variable domain is EAQVTQNPRYLITVTGKKLTVTCSQNMNHEYMSWYRQDPGLGLRQIYYSMNVEVTDKGDVPEGYKVSRKEKRNFPLILESPSPNQTSLYFCASSLSKVQGPGEKLFFGSGTQLSVL.